This TCR beta chain was captured in a study of neurological immune-mediated disorders. Study-level results: No CDR3 amino acid sequences were shared by expanded clones across subjects, suggesting private repertoires in all groups.

Synthesis of cDNA was performed by 5'RACE using 10-nucleotide random UMIs. TCRdb re-called the 5' RACE reads through MiXCR, storing one row per CDR3 protein. Of fewer than 60,000 distinct CDR3 sequences listed, less than 15% are singletons. CDR1 and CDR2 from the germline V gene are MNHEY and SVGAGI. CDR3 length: 16 amino acids. After removal of 8 bases from V and 5 bases from J, the junction contained 11 bases not matched to a gene. This clonotype appeared many times. Its antigen is as yet unknown. Time point noted: longitudinal time-point 2. 2 million PBMCs stored at -80 C were the source of the unsorted libraries.

The chain couples TRBV6-5 to TRBJ2-5; 13 bases line up with TRBD2. The origin of this receptor is a male donor with HTLV-1-associated myelopathy (HAM/TSP). The source material was PBMCs. CDR3 coding DNA: TGTGCCAGCTTGAGACTAGCGGGGGGCCAAGATGAGACCCAGTACTTC. Its translation is CASLRLAGGQDETQYF.